One and the same sample provided the 29 T cell receptor beta chains below, sequenced in a study of blood T cells in healthy people across ages. A second PCR of roughly 7 to 11 cycles used a sample-barcoded 5' primer and a J-beta primer mix. Using its own MiXCR run on the 5' RACE reads, TCRdb lists one record per CDR3 protein. The table records 1.5 million or so distinct CDR3 sequences, approximately 43% of them present only once. The sequenced sample consisted of blood. All receptors come from a woman younger than 35 in good health.

V usage is TRBV9 and J usage is TRBJ2-3, with 9 bases identical to TRBD2. The CDR3 sequence is 16 residues long. The V and J ends lost 3 bases and 5 bases, in that order; junction bases with no gene match: 10. Germline CDR1 is SGDLS and CDR2 is YYNGEE. The CDR3: CASSEMAGGLIDTQYF. The CDR3 DNA is TGTGCCAGCAGCGAGATGGCGGGGGGGCTAATAGATACGCAGTATTTT.

This clonotype has a handful of counts. This chain connects TRBV7-2 to TRBJ2-3; D remains unclear. CDR1 and CDR2 (germline): SGHTA, FQGNSA. V gave up 4 bases and J gave up 2 bases, with 10 bases separating them. The CDR3 consists of 14 residues. This chain's CDR3 is CASSSPTNTDTQYF. The CDR3, as DNA: TGTGCCAGCAGCTCCCCCACCAACACAGATACGCAGTATTTT.

This clonotype came up a few times. V gene TRBV11-2 combines with J gene TRBJ1-2; 9 nucleotides match TRBD1. This CDR3 has 16 amino acids. Germline trimming cut 1 base from V and 3 bases from J; bases unmatched to any gene: 6. CDR1 and CDR2 from the germline V gene are SGHAT and FQNNGV. The CDR3 here is CASSLGPGQGYYGYTF. The DNA of the CDR3 is TGTGCCAGCAGCTTAGGACCGGGACAGGGCTACTATGGCTACACCTTC.

This clonotype was counted once. This chain's CDR3 is CASSQKGAEDTQYF. DNA of the CDR3: TGCGCCAGCAGCCAAAAGGGGGCAGAAGATACGCAGTATTTT. This chain joins TRBV4-3 and TRBJ2-3, with 7 bases identical to TRBD1. The CDR3 is 14 amino acids. From germline, CDR1 is LGHNA and CDR2 YSLEER. The trim removed 2 bases at V and 5 bases at J, leaving 4 bases unmatched.

The chain joins TRBV6-2 or TRBV6-3 to TRBJ2-5; 7 bases are shared with TRBD2. This CDR3 is built from 17 residues. J was trimmed by 2 bases and V by 6 bases; bases with no gene match: 15. CDR1 is MNHEY and CDR2 is SVGEGT in the germline V gene. The chain's CDR3 is CASRFTSVPGGQETQYF. Here the CDR3 DNA reads TGTGCCAGCAGATTTACCTCAGTACCGGGAGGTCAAGAGACCCAGTACTTC.

As DNA, the CDR3 is TGTGCCAGCGGCCCAAGGGACAGGGGGTCGGTCACTGAAGCTTTCTTT. Its protein is CASGPRDRGSVTEAFF. This sequence joins TRBV3-1 and TRBJ1-1; 11 positions match TRBD1. CDR1 and CDR2 from the germline V gene are LGHDT and YNNKEL (reference sequence). The CDR3 is made up of 16 amino acids. J was trimmed by 4 bases and V by 8 bases; bases with no gene match: 12.

Concerning this clonotype: A read error is possible here, since a much larger clone lies one base away. This chain joins TRBV12-3 or TRBV12-4 and TRBJ2-3; maybe TRBD2 (5 bases). Trimming pared 3 bases from V and 4 bases from J, leaving 20 bases between. The length of the CDR3 is 17 residues. The CDR3 region has the DNA TGTGCCAGCAGTTTGCGGACCCAGACTTCTAGCCCAGATACGCAGTATTTT. Encoded protein: CASSLRTQTSSPDTQYF.

In its sample, this clonotype was seen a few times. This chain links TRBV27 with TRBJ2-7; D not resolved. The V gene's germline CDR1 is MNHEY and CDR2 SMNVEV (reference sequence). There are 13 residues in the CDR3. V gave up 6 bases and J gave up 2 bases, with 11 bases separating them. In DNA form, the CDR3 reads TGTGCCAGCAGCCCAACCCCAGCCTACGAGCAGTACTTC. It translates to CASSPTPAYEQYF.

This rearrangement joins TRBV6-5 to TRBJ2-7; 7 positions agree with TRBD2. Germline loops: CDR1 MNHEY, CDR2 SVGAGI. Trimming cost V 0 bases and J 5 bases; bases outside gene matches: 7. This CDR3 spans 15 amino acids. CDR3: CASSYSGGLENEQYF. The CDR3 DNA sequence: TGTGCCAGCAGTTACTCGGGAGGGCTTGAGAACGAGCAGTACTTC.

CDR3 coding DNA: TGTGCCAGCAGCTTAGCTCCCAACCGGGAAAGGGGGACTGAAGCTTTCTTT. Its translation: CASSLAPNRERGTEAFF. V and J are TRBV7-9 and TRBJ1-1; the D gene is possibly TRBD1 (6 bases). CDR1 SEHNR and CDR2 FQNEAQ come from the germline V gene (reference sequence). CDR3 length: 17 amino acids. The V and J ends lost 0 bases and 5 bases respectively, with 19 bases between them.

This chain connects TRBV5-1 to TRBJ2-2; D is undetermined. The CDR3 has 15 amino acids. The germline V and J ends were trimmed by 0 bases and 2 bases, with 8 bases remaining between them. Germline V gene lookup returns CDR1 SGHRS and CDR2 YFSETQ. The CDR3 region is CASSLVTGNTGELFF. DNA for the CDR3: TGCGCCAGCAGCTTGGTTACTGGAAACACCGGGGAGCTGTTTTTT.

This clonotype has more than one count but fewer than ten. This sequence joins TRBV4-1 and TRBJ1-2; 9 nucleotides align to TRBD1. With 0 bases clipped from V and 3 bases from J, the junction kept 8 bases outside the gene matches. The CDR3 consists of 17 residues. Per the germline V gene, CDR1 is MGHRA and CDR2 is YSYEKL. CDR3 in amino acids: CASSQDRGTGLHYGYTF. The CDR3 bases are TGCGCCAGCAGCCAAGATCGAGGGACAGGGTTACACTATGGCTACACCTTC.

This chain uses TRBV6-5 with TRBJ1-1; TRBD1 matches at 7 bases. The CDR3 sequence is 14 residues long. V shed 2 bases, J shed 9 bases, and the junction held 9 bases outside the gene matches. The germline V gene has CDR1 MNHEY and CDR2 SVGAGI. Here the CDR3 reads CASSYTPGDSQAFF. The CDR3 region has the DNA TGTGCCAGCAGTTACACCCCCGGGGACAGTCAAGCTTTCTTT.

This clonotype was counted a few times. V gene TRBV6-2 or TRBV6-3 combines with J gene TRBJ2-1; 8 bases are a match to TRBD1. Germline V gives CDR1 MNHEY, CDR2 SVGEGT. This CDR3 spans 15 amino acids. Germline trimming cut 7 bases from V and 5 bases from J; bases unmatched to any gene: 10. The CDR3 spells CASTIDRGGDNEQFF. CDR3 DNA: TGTGCCAGCACGATAGACAGGGGTGGCGACAATGAGCAGTTCTTC.

The chain has TRBV28 and TRBJ1-5; tentative D call: TRBD1 (5 bases). The CDR3 length is 15 residues. The ends were cut back, 4 bases at V and 2 bases at J, with 12 bases in the middle. From germline, CDR1 is MDHEN and CDR2 SYDVKM. CDR3 coding DNA: TGTGCCAGCAGTTACGCCGGGGGAGGCAATCAGCCCCAGCATTTT. Amino acid sequence: CASSYAGGGNQPQHF.

The CDR3 DNA reads TGCGCCAGCAGCCAAGAAGTAGCCACGCCGAACACCGGGGAGCTGTTTTTT. Its protein is CASSQEVATPNTGELFF. V and J are TRBV4-3 and TRBJ2-2, with D unresolved. V gave up 0 bases and J gave up 0 bases, with 11 bases separating them. Germline CDR1 is LGHNA and CDR2 is YSLEER. The CDR3 has 17 amino acids.

This clonotype was observed a few times. The chain combines TRBV12-3 or TRBV12-4 with TRBJ1-2; 7 positions match TRBD1. The CDR3 is 14 amino acids. The J segment lost 7 bases and the V segment lost 5 bases, leaving 10 bases of the junction unmatched. In DNA, the CDR3 is TGTGCCAGCAGTCCTAACCACAGGGGAGGTGGCTACACCTTC. Encoded protein: CASSPNHRGGGYTF.

The chain combines TRBV2 with TRBJ2-3; TRBD1 matches 10 bases. The V gene end was trimmed by 6 bases and the J gene end by 1 base; junction bases not matched to a gene: 7. The CDR3 has 16 residues. CDR1 and CDR2 (germline): SNHLY, FYNNEI. DNA of the CDR3: TGTGCCAGCAGAAAGACAGGGGGCGGGCGCACAGATACGCAGTATTTT. This sequence encodes CASRKTGGGRTDTQYF.

V is TRBV29-1 and J is TRBJ2-3; D call uncertain. V gave up 0 bases and J gave up 6 bases, with 22 bases separating them. Germline lookup yields CDR1 SQVTM and CDR2 ANQGSEA. The CDR3 totals 17 residues. DNA for the CDR3: TGCAGCGTTGAAGAGCGGCAGGCGGACCGCATAGCCGATACGCAGTATTTT. Amino acids: CSVEERQADRIADTQYF.

This clonotype showed up just a few times. V gene TRBV29-1 combines with J gene TRBJ1-1, with unresolved D. V shed 5 bases and J shed 0 bases, with 7 bases lying between them. Germline CDR1 is SQVTM and CDR2 is ANQGSEA. The CDR3 length is 12 residues. The CDR3: CSVLGMNTEAFF. The CDR3 DNA is TGCAGCGTTTTGGGCATGAACACTGAAGCTTTCTTT.

This clonotype was seen just once. Relative to the germline gene, one junction end is altered; a read error may explain this. This sequence joins TRBV2 and TRBJ2-1; TRBD2 matches 8 bases. CDR3 length: 14 residues. CDR1 is SNHLY, CDR2 FYNNEI, per germline. The CDR3 region has the DNA TGTGCCAACAGTGTTACTAGCGGAGAAAGTAGCGAGTTCTTC. It is translated as CANSVTSGESSEFF.

This clonotype was observed a handful of times. This chain joins TRBV12-3 or TRBV12-4 and TRBJ1-1; D unresolved. Deletions cut 1 base from V and 10 bases from J, with 7 bases between. The CDR3 is 11 residues long. The CDR3 protein is CASSLGVVAFF. In DNA, the CDR3 is TGTGCCAGCAGTTTAGGGGTAGTAGCTTTCTTT.

The rearrangement links TRBV11-2 to TRBJ2-4; D perhaps matches TRBD2 (7 bases). V lost 2 bases and J lost 13, with 21 bases in between. The CDR3 runs to 15 residues. Germline-derived CDR1 and CDR2 are SGHAT and FQNNGV. CDR3 DNA: TGTGCCAGCAGCTTACGGGGGGCCATATACAATGAGCAGTACTTC. Residues: CASSLRGAIYNEQYF.

This chain links TRBV6-2 or TRBV6-3 with TRBJ1-1; D is undetermined. V was pared by 2 bases and J by 0 bases, with 10 bases between. This CDR3 spans 15 amino acids. Germline loops: CDR1 MNHEY, CDR2 SVGEGT. The CDR3 spells CASSYRRVMNTEAFF. The CDR3 coding sequence is TGTGCCAGCAGTTACCGTCGGGTAATGAACACTGAAGCTTTCTTT.

There are a few counts of this clonotype. The gene calls are TRBV5-1 and TRBJ1-1; D not certain. Trimming left V 0 bases short and J 3 bases short, with 12 bases between. This CDR3 region has 15 residues. CDR1 and CDR2 from the germline V gene are SGHRS and YFSETQ. The DNA of the CDR3 is TGCGCCAGCAGCTTGGTCGGCACCCCAGACACTGAAGCTTTCTTT. Its protein product is CASSLVGTPDTEAFF. The variable domain in full, with the rest retrieved from reference TRBV5-1 and TRBJ1-1, is KAGVTQTPRYLIKTRGQQVTLSCSPISGHRSVSWYQQTPGQGLQFLFEYFSETQRNKGNFPGRFSGRQFSNSRSEMNVSTLELGDSALYLCASSLVGTPDTEAFFGQGTRLTVV.

The table lists this clonotype with a few counts. The J gene is TRBJ2-1, the V gene TRBV6-2 or TRBV6-3, with 7 bases lining up with TRBD1. The germline gives CDR1 MNHEY, CDR2 SVGEGT. The V gene end was trimmed by 6 bases and the J gene end by 0 bases; junction bases not matched to a gene: 8. This CDR3 has 16 residues. CDR3 sequence: CASRQAGGHSYNEQFF. The CDR3 DNA reads TGTGCCAGCAGGCAGGCAGGGGGACACTCCTACAATGAGCAGTTCTTC.

V is TRBV7-9 and J is TRBJ2-7, with D possibly TRBD1 on 6 matching bases. In germline, CDR1 is SEHNR, CDR2 FQNEAQ (reference sequence). Trimming stripped 5 bases from V and 11 bases from J, with 16 bases between. The CDR3 is 12 residues long. Here the CDR3 DNA reads TGTGCCAGCAGCGGTCCCAGGGGAGAGGAGTACTTC. Translated: CASSGPRGEEYF.

V is TRBV2 and J is TRBJ2-3, with D uncertain. V was shortened by 0 bases and J by 4 bases, with 2 bases between the two germline ends. This CDR3 spans 12 amino acids. Germline CDR1 reads SNHLY; CDR2 reads FYNNEI. CDR3 amino acids: CASSEAADTQYF. The DNA for the CDR3 is TGTGCCAGCAGTGAAGCCGCAGATACGCAGTATTTT.

This sequence joins TRBV21-1 and TRBJ1-2. TRBV21-1 is reported as a pseudogene. The CDR3 runs to 11 residues. Here the CDR3 DNA reads TGTGCCAGCAGCAAAGCCTATGGCTACACCTTC. This gives the protein CASSKAYGYTF.